These 21 T cell receptor beta chains share one sample of origin, sequenced in a study of shared clonotypes between healthy human individuals. The naive CD8 subset, CD45RO-negative cells positively selected for CCR7, excluded terminally differentiated effector memory CD45RA+ cells. Libraries were prepared by immunoSEQ multiplex PCR; TCRdb keeps only in-frame clonotypes and omits some of them. There are hundreds of thousands of clones in the sample; 95% to 96% occur only once, and approximately 0.1% lies in the top ten. The sample comprised naive CD8+ T cells sorted from blood. These receptors were collected from a woman aged 25-40 years in good health.

The chain has TRBV28 and TRBJ2-3, with D uncertain. CDR1 MDHEN and CDR2 SYDVKM come from the germline V gene. The CDR3 consists of 13 residues. V was cut by 9 bases and J by 2 bases, with 12 bases left in between. The CDR3 loop is CASVSLYTDTQYF. The CDR3 DNA reads TGTGCCAGTGTTTCCCTTTACACAGATACGCAGTATTTT.

This sequence joins TRBV5-1 and TRBJ2-3; 9 bases align to TRBD1. The CDR3 spans 15 residues. The germline V gene encodes CDR1 SGHRS and CDR2 YFSETQ. J gave up 5 bases and V 4 bases, and 8 bases lay outside the gene matches. CDR3 protein: CASSRGQGLGDTQYF. DNA for the CDR3: TGCGCCAGCAGCAGGGGACAGGGTTTAGGAGATACGCAGTATTTT.

This chain connects TRBV7-2 to TRBJ2-7, with 10 bases fitting TRBD1. The CDR3 is made up of 19 amino acids. Germline trimming cut 5 bases from V and 1 base from J; bases unmatched to any gene: 17. Germline V lookup: CDR1 SGHTA, CDR2 FQGNSA. CDR3 sequence reads: CASSPRTGGVGRISYEQYF. The CDR3 nucleotides read TGTGCCAGCAGCCCCAGGACAGGGGGGGTAGGTCGTATATCCTACGAGCAGTACTTC.

This clone appeared a single time. The J gene is TRBJ2-5, the V gene TRBV4-1, with 11 bases matching TRBD2. The CDR3 is made up of 15 amino acids. Germline CDR1 and CDR2: MGHRA and YSYEKL. The junction had 5 bases not matched to a gene; V was cut back by 6 bases and J by 2 bases. CDR3 DNA: TGCGCCAGCAGTCTGGGACTAGCGGATCAAGAGACCCAGTACTTC. Translation: CASSLGLADQETQYF.

The CDR3 loop is CASSQEGGWGRDTEAFF. CDR3 nucleotide sequence: TGTGCCAGCAGCCAAGAGGGAGGATGGGGCCGGGACACTGAAGCTTTCTTT. The genes are TRBV2 and TRBJ1-1; perhaps TRBD1 as D (5 bases). CDR1 and CDR2 from the germline V gene are SNHLY and FYNNEI. V lost 6 bases to trimming and J lost 3 bases, with 23 bases between them. The CDR3 length is 17 residues.

The chain uses TRBV2 and TRBJ2-2; weak D call: TRBD1 (5 bases). V was clipped by 9 bases and J by 7 bases, with 15 bases between them. Germline lookup yields CDR1 SNHLY and CDR2 FYNNEI. The CDR3 runs 13 residues. The CDR3 is CARAGKVGGELFF. In DNA, the CDR3 is TGTGCCAGAGCAGGGAAGGTCGGCGGGGAGCTGTTTTTT.

The chain links TRBV2 to TRBJ2-3; 8 nucleotides match TRBD2. With V trimmed by 7 bases and J by 6 bases, 9 bases remained unmatched. The germline V gene encodes CDR1 SNHLY and CDR2 FYNNEI. The CDR3 length is 14 residues. The DNA for the CDR3 is TGTGCCAGCAACCTAGCGGGCCCCGGGGATACGCAGTATTTT. It encodes CASNLAGPGDTQYF.

J is TRBJ1-2 and V is TRBV6-5, with a possible D match to TRBD1 (5 bases). Germline V lookup: CDR1 MNHEY, CDR2 SVGAGI. This CDR3 is 15 amino acids long. Trimming shortened V by 2 bases and J by 2 bases, and 12 bases separated the two germline ends. This CDR3 reads CASSYVTVTNYGYTF. CDR3 nucleotide sequence: TGTGCCAGCAGTTACGTGACAGTAACCAACTATGGCTACACCTTC.

The V and J genes are TRBV7-2 and TRBJ2-1, with 12 bases fitting TRBD2. The germline CDR1 and CDR2 sequences are SGHTA and FQGNSA. This CDR3 comprises 16 residues. J gave up 9 bases and V 1 base, and 7 bases lay outside the gene matches. The chain's CDR3 is CASSLVLGLAGFEQFF. The CDR3 DNA is TGTGCCAGCAGCTTAGTCCTAGGACTAGCGGGATTTGAGCAGTTCTTC.

This clone appeared once. V and J are TRBV27 and TRBJ2-1; D unresolved. Germline assignment: CDR1 MNHEY and CDR2 SMNVEV (reference sequence). Trimming took off 4 bases at V and 4 bases at J, with 11 bases between the two ends. The CDR3 covers 14 residues. CDR3 nucleotides: TGTGCCAGCAGTTCGCGCGAGTTATACAATGAGCAGTTCTTC. Translation gives CASSSRELYNEQFF.

The chain employs TRBV5-6 and TRBJ2-3; D is perhaps TRBD1 (6 bases). The CDR3 totals 15 residues. The germline CDR1 and CDR2 sequences are SGHDT and YYEEEE. Trimming left V 4 bases short and J 5 bases short, with 17 bases between. CDR3 amino acids: CASSDFTGTRDTQYF. Here the CDR3 DNA reads TGTGCCAGCAGCGATTTCACCGGGACACGAGATACGCAGTATTTT. The full variable domain, rest sourced from reference TRBV5-6 and TRBJ2-3, is DAGVTQSPTHLIKTRGQQVTLRCSPKSGHDTVSWYQQALGQGPQFIFQYYEEEERQRGNFPDRFSGHQFPNYSSELNVNALLLGDSALYLCASSDFTGTRDTQYFGPGTRLTVL.

The chain has TRBV9 and TRBJ2-1; 8 bases map to TRBD2. Germline lookup yields CDR1 SGDLS and CDR2 YYNGEE. V gave up 0 bases and J gave up 2 bases; unmatched junction bases: 1. CDR3 length: 15 residues. CDR3 amino acids: CASSVGAGAYNEQFF. The CDR3 bases are TGTGCCAGCAGCGTAGGAGCGGGAGCCTACAATGAGCAGTTCTTC. The full variable domain, completed using reference TRBV9 and TRBJ2-1, is DSGVTQTPKHLITATGQRVTLRCSPRSGDLSVYWYQQSLDQGLQFLIQYYNGEERAKGNILERFSAQQFPDLHSELNLSSLELGDSALYFCASSVGAGAYNEQFFGPGTRLTVL.

This clone came up once. The V gene is TRBV29-1, the J gene TRBJ2-5; maybe TRBD1 (6 bases). V was trimmed by 5 bases and J by 1 base, leaving 8 bases between them. The CDR3 length is 12 residues. Germline CDR1 reads SQVTM; CDR2 reads ANQGSEA. The CDR3: CSVRGIQETQYF. For the CDR3, the DNA is TGCAGCGTTAGGGGGATCCAAGAGACCCAGTACTTC.

The rearrangement joins TRBV13 to TRBJ1-2; D uncertain. V lost 0 bases to trimming and J lost 1 base, with 9 bases between them. The CDR3 extends over 15 amino acids. CDR1 and CDR2 (germline): PRHDT, FYEKMQ (reference sequence). The CDR3: CASSLGEKSNYGYTF. The CDR3 DNA reads TGTGCCAGCAGCTTAGGCGAGAAAAGTAACTATGGCTACACCTTC.

The V gene is TRBV9, the J gene TRBJ2-7, with a tentative D call TRBD1 (5 bases). The V end was cut by 4 bases, the J end by 2 bases, with 13 bases between. CDR3 length: 14 amino acids. The V gene's germline CDR1 is SGDLS and CDR2 YYNGEE. DNA of the CDR3: TGTGCCAGCAGCACACAGGACGGTACCTACGAGCAGTACTTC. Amino acid sequence: CASSTQDGTYEQYF.

The genes are TRBV7-2 and TRBJ2-3; TRBD2 matches at 15 bases. The trim removed 3 bases at V and 6 bases at J, leaving 10 bases unmatched. There are 18 residues in the CDR3. Germline CDR1 and CDR2: SGHTA and FQGNSA. The CDR3 loop reads CASSFLAGLAGGEDTQYF. CDR3 nucleotide sequence: TGTGCCAGCAGCTTTCTCGCGGGACTAGCGGGAGGAGAGGATACGCAGTATTTT.

The rearrangement links TRBV30 to TRBJ1-2; TRBD1 is a possible D gene (5 bases). Looked up from germline, CDR1 is GTSNPN and CDR2 is SVGIG (reference sequence). Trimming shortened V by 4 bases and J by 5 bases, and 14 bases separated the two germline ends. CDR3 length equals 13 residues. CDR3 DNA sequence: TGTGCCTGGAATATCCTGGGGGGTTATGGCTACACCTTC. Its protein is CAWNILGGYGYTF.

This clone was seen a single time. The gene calls are TRBV4-1 and TRBJ1-2; unclear D gene. Germline V gene lookup returns CDR1 MGHRA and CDR2 YSYEKL. The CDR3 is made up of 12 amino acids. The ends were cut back, 2 bases at V and 4 bases at J, with 5 bases in the middle. CDR3 sequence reads: CASSQRGYGYTF. As DNA, the CDR3 is TGCGCCAGCAGCCAACGGGGCTATGGCTACACCTTC.

The V and J genes are TRBV20-1 and TRBJ2-1; D is unclear. The germline V gene has CDR1 DFQATT and CDR2 SNEGSKA (reference sequence). Trimming took off 6 bases at V and 9 bases at J, with 12 bases between the two ends. There are 11 residues in the CDR3. CDR3 sequence (DNA): TGCAGTGCCGTTTCCGTGGTTGAGCAGTTCTTC. Translated, it gives CSAVSVVEQFF.

This rearrangement joins TRBV9 to TRBJ2-5; no clear D. The length of the CDR3 is 13 residues. The V end was cut by 4 bases, the J end by 1 base, with 8 bases between. The germline V gene encodes CDR1 SGDLS and CDR2 YYNGEE. CDR3 DNA sequence: TGTGCCAGCAGCCCGCACTTCCAAGAGACCCAGTACTTC. Translated: CASSPHFQETQYF.

The V call is TRBV29-1, the J call TRBJ1-3, with D perhaps TRBD1 (5 bases). Per germline, CDR1 SQVTM and CDR2 ANQGSEA. Trimming stripped 7 bases from V and 1 base from J, with 11 bases between. CDR3 length: 13 residues. CDR3 in amino acids: CSGGSGSGNTIYF. The CDR3 DNA reads as TGCAGCGGGGGATCAGGGTCTGGAAACACCATATATTTT. The complete variable domain, with remaining parts taken from reference TRBV29-1 and TRBJ1-3, reads SAVISQKPSRDICQRGTSLTIQCQVDSQVTMMFWYRQQPGQSLTLIATANQGSEATYESGFVIDKFPISRPNLTFSTLTVSNMSPEDSSIYLCSGGSGSGNTIYFGEGSWLTVV.